This record concerns one TCR beta chain sequence. Its antigen is as yet unknown. This record belongs to a study of T cell repertoires in cytomegalovirus infection. Findings of the study overall: Within the response measured ex vivo, HLA-C-restricted CMV-specific TCR beta clonotypes were dominant.

This CDR3 contains 16 residues. V lost 4 bases and J lost 8; bases outside the gene matches: 11. Via MiXCR, TCRdb re-called the reads, giving one row per CDR3 protein. The sample includes fewer than 850,000 distinct CDR3 sequences, about 28% seen only once; the top ten take around 14%. The J gene is TRBJ2-4, the V gene TRBV12-3 or TRBV12-4; the match to TRBD1 covers 10 bases. This sequence was found in a human donor in good health (CMV status not recorded). Some clones in this sample may be carry-over from other donors' samples. This specimen consisted of cultured CD8+ T cells from PBMCs, obtained from culture after CMV antigen stimulation. The CDR3 reads CASSWDRGRVADIQYF. CDR3 nucleotide sequence: TGTGCCAGCAGTTGGGACAGGGGACGAGTTGCGGACATTCAGTACTTC.